Shown below are 13 T cell receptor beta chains from a single sample sequenced in a study of control samples from healthy donors and cancer patients. Profiling relied on immunoSEQ multiplex PCR, and the TCRdb table lists in-frame clones only, not all of them. The repertoire consists of about 120,000 clones, with about 91% occurring once and the leading ten covering 3.4%. Input material: blood. The receptors derive from a middle-aged man in good health.

The chain combines TRBV7-3 with TRBJ1-6; D is perhaps TRBD1 (5 bases). Looked up from germline, CDR1 is SGHTA and CDR2 is FQGTGA. With 0 bases removed from V and 7 bases from J, the gap between germline ends came to 10 bases. The CDR3 runs to 15 residues. CDR3 DNA: TGTGCCAGCAGCTTAACGCGGGGCGGGAATTCACCCCTCCACTTT. Translated: CASSLTRGGNSPLHF.

J is TRBJ2-1 and V is TRBV5-1; TRBD2 agrees at 8 bases. Per germline, CDR1 SGHRS and CDR2 YFSETQ. After removal of 0 bases from V and 8 bases from J, the junction contained 7 bases not matched to a gene. The CDR3 has 15 amino acids. DNA for the CDR3: TGCGCCAGCAGCTTGGACCGGGGGGGCCGGGATGAGCAGTTCTTC. This encodes CASSLDRGGRDEQFF.

This clone was seen a few times. The gene calls are TRBV7-9 and TRBJ1-2, with 7 bases lining up with TRBD1. With 7 bases clipped from V and 7 bases from J, the junction kept 15 bases outside the gene matches. Germline CDR1 is SEHNR and CDR2 is FQNEAQ (reference sequence). CDR3 length equals 15 residues. The DNA for the CDR3 is TGTGCCAGCAATGAGCTGGTGGAGGGGGCGTTTGGCTACACCTTC. Translation gives CASNELVEGAFGYTF.

The chain has TRBV2 and TRBJ1-3; no definite D call. The V and J ends lost 3 bases and 4 bases respectively, with 4 bases between them. Germline V gene data show CDR1 as SNHLY and CDR2 as FYNNEI. The CDR3 has 12 amino acids. The CDR3 nucleotides read TGTGCCAGCAGTGATCAGGGAAACACCATATATTTT. Protein product: CASSDQGNTIYF.

The chain carries TRBV6-5 and TRBJ2-1, with D possibly TRBD1 on 6 matching bases. Deletions cut 2 bases from V and 4 bases from J, with 9 bases between. Germline V gene lookup returns CDR1 MNHEY and CDR2 SVGAGI. CDR3 length: 14 residues. The CDR3 region is CASSYGDTYNEQFF. The CDR3 bases are TGTGCCAGCAGTTACGGGGACACGTACAATGAGCAGTTCTTC.

The chain uses TRBV5-5 and TRBJ1-1; D might be TRBD1 (6 bases). CDR3 length: 14 residues. Germline CDR1 is SGHKS and CDR2 is YYEKEE (reference sequence). Trimming pared 7 bases from V and 0 bases from J, leaving 13 bases between. CDR3 amino acids: CASGQSLLNTEAFF. CDR3 in DNA: TGTGCCAGCGGACAGAGTCTTCTGAACACTGAAGCTTTCTTT.

The chain combines TRBV28 with TRBJ2-7; 8 bases are a match to TRBD2. This CDR3 is built from 15 residues. Per germline, CDR1 MDHEN and CDR2 SYDVKM. The junction had 7 bases not matched to a gene; V was cut back by 6 bases and J by 0 bases. The CDR3 region is CASSFGGDSSYEQYF. DNA for the CDR3: TGTGCCAGCAGCTTCGGGGGGGATAGCTCCTACGAGCAGTACTTC.

This clone was counted once. This chain joins TRBV7-2 and TRBJ2-5, with D maybe TRBD1 (6 bases). V lost 3 bases and J lost 5, with 13 bases in between. This CDR3 region has 14 residues. Germline loops: CDR1 SGHTA, CDR2 FQGNSA. The CDR3 is CASSFYRAEETQYF. The CDR3 DNA reads TGTGCCAGCAGCTTCTACAGGGCCGAGGAGACCCAGTACTTC.

V and J are TRBV6-5 and TRBJ2-7; 8 positions match TRBD1. CDR1 is MNHEY, CDR2 SVGAGI, per germline. There are 14 residues in the CDR3. Trimming removed 6 bases from V and 1 base from J; junction bases left unmatched: 5. CDR3 DNA sequence: TGTGCCAGCAGACCCGGACAGGGATCCTACGAGCAGTACTTC. Its protein is CASRPGQGSYEQYF.

The V gene is TRBV6-5, the J gene TRBJ1-5; D is perhaps TRBD1 (5 bases). Germline CDR1 and CDR2: MNHEY and SVGAGI. This CDR3 contains 16 residues. Trimming pared 4 bases from V and 5 bases from J, leaving 18 bases between. CDR3 sequence (DNA): TGTGCCAGCAGTTTCCAACCCGGGACTCATTATCAGCCCCAGCATTTT. It translates to CASSFQPGTHYQPQHF.

The genes are TRBV2 and TRBJ1-3, with D unclear. Germline loops: CDR1 SNHLY, CDR2 FYNNEI. V lost 4 bases and J 0 bases, leaving 4 bases between the germline ends. This CDR3 has 13 residues. The CDR3 region is CASSGNSGNTIYF. The CDR3, as DNA: TGTGCCAGCAGTGGCAACTCTGGAAACACCATATATTTT.

The V call is TRBV10-3, the J call TRBJ2-5; D tentatively reads TRBD1 or TRBD2 (6 bases each). V was pared by 3 bases and J by 4 bases, with 9 bases between. The CDR3 is made up of 13 amino acids. In germline, CDR1 is ENHRY, CDR2 SYGVKD. The CDR3 region is CAISDGGGETQYF. The CDR3, as DNA: TGTGCCATCAGTGATGGAGGGGGAGAGACCCAGTACTTC.

This clone appeared a single time. The chain is built from TRBV13 and TRBJ1-5; 7 nucleotides agree with TRBD1. V shed 5 bases and J 3 bases; nucleotides not matched to a gene: 4. The CDR3 sequence is 14 residues long. Germline V gene lookup returns CDR1 PRHDT and CDR2 FYEKMQ (reference sequence). CDR3 nucleotide sequence: TGTGCCAGCAGCGCGGGACAGACCAATCAGCCCCAGCATTTT. It translates to CASSAGQTNQPQHF. Drawing the rest from reference TRBV13 and TRBJ1-5, the complete variable domain is AAGVIQSPRHLIKEKRETATLKCYPIPRHDTVYWYQQGPGQDPQFLISFYEKMQSDKGSIPDRFSAQQFSDYHSELNMSSLELGDSALYFCASSAGQTNQPQHFGDGTRLSIL.